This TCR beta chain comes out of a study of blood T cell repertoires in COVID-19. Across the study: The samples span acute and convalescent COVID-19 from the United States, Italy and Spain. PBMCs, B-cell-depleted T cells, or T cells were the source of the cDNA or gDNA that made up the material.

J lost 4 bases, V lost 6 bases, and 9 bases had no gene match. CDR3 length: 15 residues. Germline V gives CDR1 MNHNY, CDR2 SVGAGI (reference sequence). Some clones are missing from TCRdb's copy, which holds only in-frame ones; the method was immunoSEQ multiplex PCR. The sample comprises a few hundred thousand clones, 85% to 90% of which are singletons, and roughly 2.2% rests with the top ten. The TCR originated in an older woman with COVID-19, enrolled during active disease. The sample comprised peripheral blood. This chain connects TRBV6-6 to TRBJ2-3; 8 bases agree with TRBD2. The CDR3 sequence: CASSLVGGASDTQYF. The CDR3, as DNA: TGTGCCAGCAGCCTCGTCGGGGGGGCCTCAGATACGCAGTATTTT.